These 21 T cell receptor beta chains came from one sample sequenced in a study of blood T cell repertoires in COVID-19. Here immunoSEQ multiplex PCR was the method, and the copy in TCRdb shows in-frame clones only, minus some. The repertoire consists of under 250,000 clones, with around 90% occurring once and the leading ten covering under 4%. The source material was peripheral blood. These receptors came from a man aged 18-30 years with active or convalescent COVID-19.

The rearrangement joins TRBV4-2 to TRBJ2-2; 10 nucleotides line up with TRBD2. This CDR3 has 18 amino acids. V lost 1 base, J lost 7 bases, and 12 bases stayed unmatched. Germline V gene data show CDR1 as LGHNA and CDR2 as YNFKEQ. In DNA, the CDR3 is TGTGCCAGCAGCCAAGTCACAGTGATAGCGGGAGGTAACGGGGAGCTGTTTTTT. It is translated as CASSQVTVIAGGNGELFF.

V is TRBV9 and J is TRBJ2-7, with D perhaps TRBD1 (6 bases). Germline CDR1 is SGDLS and CDR2 is YYNGEE. CDR3 length: 17 residues. V lost 3 bases and J 0 bases, leaving 19 bases between the germline ends. The CDR3 region is CASSARPDSRGSYEQYF. In nucleotides, the CDR3 is TGTGCCAGCAGCGCCCGACCGGACAGTCGGGGCTCCTACGAGCAGTACTTC.

This sequence joins TRBV4-3 and TRBJ1-2; 9 bases are a match to TRBD1. This CDR3 spans 17 amino acids. Germline CDR1 reads LGHNA; CDR2 reads YSLEER. J was trimmed by 7 bases and V by 0 bases; bases with no gene match: 12. For the CDR3, the DNA is TGCGCCAGCAGCCAAGATCTTGTTGCGGGACAGGGAGGTGGCTACACCTTC. Translating it yields CASSQDLVAGQGGGYTF.

About this clone itself: Other nucleotide sequences from this sample produce the same CDR3. The chain carries TRBV6-5 and TRBJ1-1; 7 bases are a match to TRBD1. Germline V gene data show CDR1 as MNHEY and CDR2 as SVGAGI. This CDR3 comprises 13 residues. After removal of 6 bases from V and 5 bases from J, the junction contained 6 bases not matched to a gene. CDR3 amino acids: CASSPTGVTEAFF. The CDR3 DNA is TGTGCCAGCAGCCCCACAGGGGTGACTGAAGCTTTCTTT.

J is TRBJ2-3 and V is TRBV11-3; a possible D gene is TRBD2 (6 bases). CDR3 length: 15 amino acids. The germline CDR1 and CDR2 sequences are SGHNT and YENEEA. Trimming took off 5 bases at V and 2 bases at J, with 14 bases between the two ends. CDR3 sequence: CASSLGGGNTDTQYF. CDR3 in DNA: TGTGCCAGCAGCCTGGGTGGGGGGAACACAGATACGCAGTATTTT.

The chain employs TRBV5-1 and TRBJ2-7, with 13 bases aligning to TRBD2. Germline V gene sequence: CDR1 SGHRS, CDR2 YFSETQ. V shed 5 bases, J shed 4 bases, and the junction held 9 bases outside the gene matches. The CDR3 spans 16 residues. The CDR3 loop reads CASSLSTSGRSYEQYF. The CDR3 bases are TGCGCCAGCAGTTTGTCGACTAGCGGGAGGTCATACGAGCAGTACTTC.

The V gene is TRBV14, the J gene TRBJ2-1; 10 nucleotides align to TRBD2. V was clipped by 4 bases and J by 6 bases; unmatched bases: 3. This CDR3 has 14 residues. Germline V gene lookup returns CDR1 SGHDN and CDR2 FVKESK. The CDR3 nucleotides read TGTGCCAGCAGCCCCAGCGGGGGGGCCAATGAGCAGTTCTTC. It is translated as CASSPSGGANEQFF.

The CDR3 here is CASSDAGELRVDTQYF. For the CDR3, the DNA is TGTGCCAGCAGTGATGCGGGAGAGCTTAGGGTGGATACGCAGTATTTT. The chain combines TRBV2 with TRBJ2-3, with TRBD2 matching over 7 bases. CDR1 is SNHLY and CDR2 is FYNNEI in the germline V gene. The CDR3 loop spans 16 amino acids. The V gene end was trimmed by 3 bases and the J gene end by 6 bases; junction bases not matched to a gene: 12.

This clone was observed a handful of times. The chain couples TRBV9 to TRBJ1-1; maybe TRBD1 (6 bases). CDR3 length: 16 amino acids. CDR1 is SGDLS, CDR2 YYNGEE, per germline. Trimming shortened V by 0 bases and J by 2 bases, and 14 bases separated the two germline ends. CDR3: CASSVGIQGSNTEAFF. In DNA, the CDR3 is TGTGCCAGCAGCGTAGGGATACAGGGCTCCAACACTGAAGCTTTCTTT.

The chain employs TRBV6-2 or TRBV6-3 and TRBJ1-1; 9 bases line up with TRBD1. The germline CDR1 and CDR2 sequences are MNHEY and SVGEGT. Trimming took 5 bases from V and 5 from J; bases not matched to a gene: 9. The CDR3 contains 15 residues. The CDR3, as DNA: TGTGCCAGCAGTCCCGGGACAGGGCGAGGGACTGAAGCTTTCTTT. Amino acids: CASSPGTGRGTEAFF.

The chain couples TRBV7-3 to TRBJ2-1; tentatively, D is TRBD2 (5 bases). The V and J ends lost 5 bases and 9 bases respectively, with 17 bases between them. Germline loops: CDR1 SGHTA, CDR2 FQGTGA. The CDR3 has 14 amino acids. CDR3 sequence (DNA): TGTGCCAGCAGCCCAGCCGCTTGGGCGGGTGAGCAGTTCTTC. Translating gives CASSPAAWAGEQFF.

This chain joins TRBV28 and TRBJ2-7, with D tentatively TRBD1 (7 bases). CDR3 length equals 15 residues. CDR1 is MDHEN, CDR2 SYDVKM, per germline. The V end was cut by 1 base, the J end by 4 bases, with 14 bases between. The CDR3 spells CASSLSQEGAYEQYF. DNA of the CDR3: TGTGCCAGCAGTTTATCACAGGAGGGGGCGTACGAGCAGTACTTC.

V and J are TRBV28 and TRBJ1-5; tentative D call: TRBD1 (5 bases). The CDR3 is 14 residues long. Germline V gene lookup returns CDR1 MDHEN and CDR2 SYDVKM. The V gene lost 5 bases and the J gene lost 3 bases, with 11 bases spanning the gap. The CDR3 is CASSHGTFNQPQHF. As DNA, the CDR3 is TGTGCCAGCAGTCATGGGACTTTCAATCAGCCCCAGCATTTT.

J is TRBJ2-1 and V is TRBV6-5, with D possibly TRBD2 on 6 matching bases. The CDR3 is 11 amino acids. Germline CDR1 is MNHEY and CDR2 is SVGAGI. Trimming stripped 2 bases from V and 10 bases from J, with 6 bases between. The CDR3 spells CASSYAGEQFF. The DNA for the CDR3 is TGTGCCAGCAGTTACGCGGGAGAGCAGTTCTTC.

The DNA of the CDR3 is TGCGCCAGCAGCCAAGATGGGGGGGGGCCCCTGTGGTATGGCTACACCTTC. Translating it yields CASSQDGGGPLWYGYTF. The chain recombines TRBV4-3 with TRBJ1-2; tentative D call: TRBD1 (6 bases). This CDR3 has 17 residues. Germline CDR1 and CDR2: LGHNA and YSLEER. V lost 0 bases and J 5 bases, leaving 19 bases between the germline ends.

This chain connects TRBV10-1 to TRBJ2-7; the D is unclear. CDR1 and CDR2 (germline): WNHNN, SYGVQD (reference sequence). The CDR3 covers 10 residues. Trimming pared 8 bases from V and 3 bases from J, leaving 5 bases between. The CDR3 reads CASFIYEQYF. The CDR3 region has the DNA TGCGCCAGCTTCATCTACGAGCAGTACTTC.

The chain joins TRBV10-3 to TRBJ2-7; 8 bases fit TRBD1. Trimming cost V 4 bases and J 4 bases; bases outside gene matches: 9. The CDR3 has 15 amino acids. Germline values: CDR1 ENHRY, CDR2 SYGVKD. DNA for the CDR3: TGTGCCATCAGTGGCCGGGACAGGACCTCTTACGAGCAGTACTTC. It encodes CAISGRDRTSYEQYF.

In its sample, this clone was seen a few times. The chain recombines TRBV2 with TRBJ1-1; TRBD1 matches 8 bases. V lost 4 bases to trimming and J lost 6 bases; unmatched junction nucleotides: 7. Germline V gene sequence: CDR1 SNHLY, CDR2 FYNNEI. The CDR3 length is 14 residues. This CDR3 is CASSGAGTGSEAFF. CDR3 DNA sequence: TGTGCCAGCAGTGGGGCTGGGACAGGATCTGAAGCTTTCTTT.

This sequence joins TRBV28 and TRBJ2-7, with a possible D match to TRBD1 (5 bases). V gave up 2 bases and J gave up 0 bases, with 11 bases separating them. CDR3 size: 15 residues. Germline CDR1 is MDHEN and CDR2 is SYDVKM. The CDR3 spells CASSLLRQSSYEQYF. The CDR3 coding sequence is TGTGCCAGCAGTTTACTGAGACAGAGCTCCTACGAGCAGTACTTC.

The chain links TRBV30 to TRBJ1-2; TRBD1 might be the D (5 bases). The germline V gene encodes CDR1 GTSNPN and CDR2 SVGIG (reference sequence). The CDR3 spans 15 residues. Trimming took off 2 bases at V and 1 base at J, with 14 bases between the two ends. The CDR3 DNA reads TGTGCCTGGAGTCCCCACGGGGGAAGTAACTATGGCTACACCTTC. Its translation: CAWSPHGGSNYGYTF.

The chain couples TRBV28 to TRBJ1-2; TRBD1 agrees at 7 bases. V was pared by 6 bases and J by 2 bases, with 18 bases of the junction left unmatched. Germline V gene data show CDR1 as MDHEN and CDR2 as SYDVKM. The CDR3 sequence is 18 residues long. CDR3 nucleotide sequence: TGTGCCAGCAGGCAACCGTCCAAGTTCCCGGGACAGAACTATGGCTACACCTTC. The encoded protein is CASRQPSKFPGQNYGYTF.